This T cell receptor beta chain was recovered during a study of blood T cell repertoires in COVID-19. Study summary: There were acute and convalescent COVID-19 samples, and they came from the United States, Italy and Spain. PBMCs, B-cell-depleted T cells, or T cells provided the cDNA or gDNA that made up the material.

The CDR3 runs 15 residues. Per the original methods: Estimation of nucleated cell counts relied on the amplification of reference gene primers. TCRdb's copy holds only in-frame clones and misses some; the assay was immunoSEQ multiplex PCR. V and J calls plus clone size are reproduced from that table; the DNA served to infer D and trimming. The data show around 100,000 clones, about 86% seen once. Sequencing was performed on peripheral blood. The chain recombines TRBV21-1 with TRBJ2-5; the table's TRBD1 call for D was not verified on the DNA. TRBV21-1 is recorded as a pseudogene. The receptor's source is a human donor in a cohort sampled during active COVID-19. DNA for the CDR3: TGTGCCAGCAGCAAAGTAGGACAGTTACAAGAGACCCAGTACTTC. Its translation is CASSKVGQLQETQYF.